This T cell receptor beta chain was retrieved from a study of OX40 agonist ivuxolimab in advanced cancers. Turning to the study itself: Dose-escalation patients had hepatocellular carcinoma, melanoma, renal cell or head and neck cancer. Three partial responders included one hepatocellular carcinoma patient and two cutaneous melanoma patients.

Sequencing was performed with immunoSEQ multiplex PCR; in TCRdb, only in-frame clones are kept and a portion is missing. The profile shows about 110,000 clones, 91% of them singletons. Of note for this clone: The target antigen is unknown.

With 9 bases clipped from V and 1 base from J, the junction kept 2 bases outside the gene matches. The length of the CDR3 is 13 residues. Germline V CDR1 and CDR2: LNHDA, SQIVND (reference sequence). Study-level findings and limits: More expanded clones were seen, on average, in CD8+ T cells than in CD4+.

Sequencing used CD4+ or CD8+ T cells sorted from blood, obtained in a trial of the OX40 agonist ivuxolimab. The receptor's source is an adult with an advanced solid tumor such as melanoma, head and neck, liver or kidney cancer. The gene calls are TRBV19 and TRBJ1-1; 10 bases are a match to TRBD1. The DNA of the CDR3 is TGTGCCAGCAGGACAGGGGGGAACACTGAAGCTTTCTTT. Its translation: CASRTGGNTEAFF.